This TCR beta chain was sequenced for a study of T cell changes during pregnancy in multiple sclerosis. This clone was seen a single time. This table comes from immunoSEQ multiplex PCR, and its TCRdb copy is limited to in-frame clones, with some not included. The sample contains about 27,000 clones, about nine tenths of which appear only once. V was pared by 0 bases and J by 2 bases, with 6 bases of the junction left unmatched. This CDR3 spans 16 amino acids. In germline, CDR1 is MNHEY, CDR2 SVGAGI. This TCR was recovered from a female donor with multiple sclerosis, enrolled in a pregnancy study. This sequence joins TRBV6-5 and TRBJ2-7; 8 positions agree with TRBD1. This specimen consisted of CD8+ T cells from peripheral blood mononuclear cells, obtained in the second trimester of pregnancy. CDR3 DNA sequence: TGTGCCAGCAGTTACTCCACGGGACAGGTGGCCTACGAGCAGTACTTC. Protein sequence: CASSYSTGQVAYEQYF.